The present entry profiles one TCR beta chain with its context. The germline CDR1 and CDR2 sequences are DFQATT and SNEGSKA (reference sequence). CDR3 size: 12 residues. V shed 0 bases and J shed 9 bases, with 9 bases lying between them. With random hexamers, reverse transcription was performed on about 0.5 to 1 ug of RNA. TCRdb ran MiXCR on the immunoSEQ multiplex PCR reads and lists one entry per CDR3 protein. The sample records around 100,000 distinct CDR3 sequences, roughly 96% being singletons. Patients with Susac syndrome met diagnostic criteria that were recently defined for definite or probable disease. TEMRA cells were FACS-enriched, while CD8+ and CD4+ T cells were negatively isolated. This specimen belongs to a study of CD8 T cells in Susac syndrome.

The chain employs TRBV20-1 and TRBJ2-1, with a possible D match to TRBD2 (5 bases). The sequenced sample consisted of CD8+ T cells from PBMCs. This sequence originates from a human donor with Susac syndrome. The DNA of the CDR3 is TGCAGTGCTAGAGATGAGGGCGCTGAGCAGTTCTTC. It yields the protein CSARDEGAEQFF.